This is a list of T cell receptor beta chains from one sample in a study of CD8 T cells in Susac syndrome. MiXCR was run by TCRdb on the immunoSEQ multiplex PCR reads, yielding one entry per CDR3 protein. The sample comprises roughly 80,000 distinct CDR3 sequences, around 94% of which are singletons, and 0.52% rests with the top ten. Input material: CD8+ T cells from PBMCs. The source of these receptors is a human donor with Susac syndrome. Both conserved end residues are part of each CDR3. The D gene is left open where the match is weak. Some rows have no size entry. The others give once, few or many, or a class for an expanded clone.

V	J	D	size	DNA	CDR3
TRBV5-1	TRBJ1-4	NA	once	TGCGCCAGCAGCTTGGCCGCGATGAGGACTAATGAAAAACTGTTTTTT	CASSLAAMRTNEKLFF
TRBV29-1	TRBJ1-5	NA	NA	TGCAGCAAAAACCGTCCAGGGGTTGGCAATCAGCCCCAGCATTTT	CSKNRPGVGNQPQHF
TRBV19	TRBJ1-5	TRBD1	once	TGTGCCAGTAGCTCCCCCGACAGGGGATTTTATCAGCCCCAGCATTTT	CASSSPDRGFYQPQHF
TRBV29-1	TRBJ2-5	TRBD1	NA	TGCAGCTTATTGACAGGGGAAGCAGAGACCCAGTACTTC	CSLLTGEAETQYF
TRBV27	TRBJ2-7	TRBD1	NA	TGTGCCAGCAGGACAGGGGCCTACGAGCAGTACTTC	CASRTGAYEQYF
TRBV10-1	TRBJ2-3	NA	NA	TGCGCCAGCATGACCGCTAGCACAGATACGCAGTATTTT	CASMTASTDTQYF
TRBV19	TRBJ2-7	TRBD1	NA	TGTGCCACCAAACCGGGACAGGGATCGTACGAGCAGTACTTC	CATKPGQGSYEQYF
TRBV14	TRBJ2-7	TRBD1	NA	TGTGCCAGCAGCCCGTGGGACAGCGGCTACGAGCAGTACTTC	CASSPWDSGYEQYF
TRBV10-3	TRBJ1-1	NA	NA	TGTGCCATCAGCGCGACAGGAGGGAATGAAGCTTTCTTT	CAISATGGNEAFF
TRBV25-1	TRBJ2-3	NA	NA	TGTGCCAGCAGCTCTAGACTAACGCGAAATTCAGATACGCAGTATTTT	CASSSRLTRNSDTQYF
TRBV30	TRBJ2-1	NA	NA	TGTGCCTCCAAATTTTACCCTAGCCATGAGCAGTTCTTC	CASKFYPSHEQFF
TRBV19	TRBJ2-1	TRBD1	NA	TGTGCCAGTAGTCGACAGGGAGAATACAATGAGCAGTTCTTC	CASSRQGEYNEQFF
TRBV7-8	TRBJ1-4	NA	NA	TGTGCCAGCAGGCCCAGGGGTAGTAATGAAAAACTGTTTTTT	CASRPRGSNEKLFF
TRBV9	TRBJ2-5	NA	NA	TGTGCCAGCAGCGCGGGGGAACAGTTCCAAGAGACCCAGTACTTC	CASSAGEQFQETQYF
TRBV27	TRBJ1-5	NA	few	TGTGCCAGCAGTTTTCGGGGTAGCAATCAGCCCCAGCATTTT	CASSFRGSNQPQHF
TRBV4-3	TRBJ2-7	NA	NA	TGCGCCAGCAGCCAGCGTCCAGGGGTTGAGCAGTACTTC	CASSQRPGVEQYF
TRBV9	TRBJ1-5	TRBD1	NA	TGTGCCAGCAGCGAGACAGGGGTTGGCAATCAGCCCCAGCATTTT	CASSETGVGNQPQHF
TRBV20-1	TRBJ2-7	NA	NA	TGCAGTGCTAGAACGTTTCGGCAGGAATCCTACGAGCAGTACTTC	CSARTFRQESYEQYF
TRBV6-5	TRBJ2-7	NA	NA	TGTGCCAGCAGTTACAGTCCCTACGAGCAGTACTTC	CASSYSPYEQYF
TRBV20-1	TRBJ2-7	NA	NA	TGCAGTGCGAGGACTCGACTGACTTACGAGCAGTACTTC	CSARTRLTYEQYF
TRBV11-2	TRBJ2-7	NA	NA	TGTGCCAGCAGCCCCCCATCCTACGAGCAGTACTTC	CASSPPSYEQYF
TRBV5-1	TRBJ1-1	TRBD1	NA	TGCGCCAGCAGCTTCAGACAGGGGGCTGGTGAAGCTTTCTTT	CASSFRQGAGEAFF
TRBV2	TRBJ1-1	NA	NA	TGTGCCAGCAGTGGAAGGGGGTCCGAAGCTTTCTTT	CASSGRGSEAFF
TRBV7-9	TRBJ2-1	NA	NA	TGTGCCAGCAGCTTACTGTGGGATGAGCAGTTCTTC	CASSLLWDEQFF